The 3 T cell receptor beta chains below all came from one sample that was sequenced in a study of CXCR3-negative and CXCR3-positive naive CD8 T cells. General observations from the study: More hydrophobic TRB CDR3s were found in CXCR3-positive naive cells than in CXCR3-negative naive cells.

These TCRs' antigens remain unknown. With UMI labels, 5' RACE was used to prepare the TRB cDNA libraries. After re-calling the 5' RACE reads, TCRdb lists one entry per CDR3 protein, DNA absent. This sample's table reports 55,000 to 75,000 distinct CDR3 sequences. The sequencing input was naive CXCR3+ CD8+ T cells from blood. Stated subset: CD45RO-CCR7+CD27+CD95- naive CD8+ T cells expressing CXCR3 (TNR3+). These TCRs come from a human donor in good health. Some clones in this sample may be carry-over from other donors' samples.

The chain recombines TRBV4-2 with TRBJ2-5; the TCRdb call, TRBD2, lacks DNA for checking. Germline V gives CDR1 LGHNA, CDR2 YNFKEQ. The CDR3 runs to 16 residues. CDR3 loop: CASSQDPGGAPETQYF.

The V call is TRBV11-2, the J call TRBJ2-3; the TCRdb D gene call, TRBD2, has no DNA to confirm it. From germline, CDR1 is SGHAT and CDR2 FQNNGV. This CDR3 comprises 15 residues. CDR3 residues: CASSHPGLSTDTQYF.

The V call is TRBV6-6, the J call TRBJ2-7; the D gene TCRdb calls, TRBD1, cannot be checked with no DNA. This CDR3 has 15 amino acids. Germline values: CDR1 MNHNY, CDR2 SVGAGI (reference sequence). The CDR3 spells CASSYSDSVPYEQYF.